What follows describes a single T cell receptor (beta chain). Its antigen is not known. This entry is derived from a study of Ad26.COV2.S vaccination and SARS-CoV-2 variants. Study context: Intramuscularly, Ad26.COV2.S was given either once or twice, 56 days apart. Overall study findings and caveats: Vaccine recipients surpassed placebo recipients in spike-specific TCR breadth.

TCRdb's copy holds only in-frame clones and misses some; the assay was immunoSEQ multiplex PCR. The sample holds about 440,000 clones, about nine tenths seen once. Germline CDR1 is LGHDT and CDR2 is YNNKEL (reference sequence). V lost 3 bases to trimming and J lost 3 bases, with 3 bases between them. CDR3 size: 12 residues. The treatment here: some 19 received Ad26.COV2.S at low or high dose, single or two shots; a few received placebo; per-sample allocation not given. Material that was analyzed had been drawn on day 63 after the first vaccine or placebo injection. A Boston donor was an adult aged 18-55 years.

This clonotype originated in a person aged 18-65 years who received the Ad26.COV2.S COVID-19 vaccine or a placebo. This sample comprised peripheral blood, obtained in a trial of Ad26.COV2.S vaccine versus placebo. This chain links TRBV3-1 (or the pseudogene TRBV3-2) with TRBJ2-1; unclear D gene. The CDR3 loop reads CASSQIYNEQFF. DNA of the CDR3: TGTGCCAGCAGCCAGATCTACAATGAGCAGTTCTTC.